The sequence of this T cell receptor beta chain was determined in a study of blood T cells in healthy people across ages. A second PCR, run for about 7 to 11 cycles, used a sample-barcoded 5' primer plus a J-beta primer mix. A template-switch adaptor with 12 random nucleotides tagged each cDNA molecule. TCRdb recomputed calls from the 5' RACE reads with MiXCR, one row per CDR3 protein. The repertoire has 800,000 or so distinct CDR3 sequences, 20% to 25% of them found once; the top ten carry 3% to 4%. This clonotype has a handful of counts. The CDR3 spans 15 residues. The V gene end was trimmed by 5 bases and the J gene end by 1 base; junction bases not matched to a gene: 4. The germline CDR1 and CDR2 sequences are MNHEY and SVGAGI. This sample also belongs to another study, concerning T cells of mothers and their children. That paper notes: Amplification in the second PCR used the M1S primer, which added sample barcodes and 2-4 random nucleotides.

The clonotype was recovered from a boy aged 5-17 years in good health. The genes are TRBV6-5 and TRBJ2-5, with 10 bases that match TRBD2. Sequencing was carried out using blood. CDR3 in DNA: TGTGCCAGCAGTCACCCTAGCGGGGGCCAAGAGACCCAGTACTTC. This translates into CASSHPSGGQETQYF.